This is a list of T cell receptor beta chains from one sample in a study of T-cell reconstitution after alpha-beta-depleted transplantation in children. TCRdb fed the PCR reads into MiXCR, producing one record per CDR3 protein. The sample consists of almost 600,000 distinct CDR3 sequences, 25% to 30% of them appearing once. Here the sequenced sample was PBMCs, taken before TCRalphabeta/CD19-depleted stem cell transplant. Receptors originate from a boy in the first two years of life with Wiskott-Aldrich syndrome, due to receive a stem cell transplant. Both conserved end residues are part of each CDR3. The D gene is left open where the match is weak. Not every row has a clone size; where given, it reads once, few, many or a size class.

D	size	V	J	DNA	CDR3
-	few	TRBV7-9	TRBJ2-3	TGTGCCAGCAGCTACTACTCACGTGCTAGCACAGATACGCAGTATTTT	CASSYYSRASTDTQYF
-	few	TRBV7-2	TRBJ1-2	TGTGCCAGCAGCTTAGCGGTGGGGACCTATGGCTACACCTTC	CASSLAVGTYGYTF
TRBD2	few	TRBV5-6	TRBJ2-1	TGTGCCAGCAGCTTGTTAGCGGGAGGGCCCGAGAATGAGCAGTTCTTC	CASSLLAGGPENEQFF
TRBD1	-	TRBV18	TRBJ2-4	TGTGCCAGCTCACCAGGTAGGGCGGAGCGGGACAGGGACATTCAGTACTTC	CASSPGRAERDRDIQYF
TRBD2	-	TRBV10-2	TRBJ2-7	TGCGCCAGCAGTGAGCGAGCGGGAGCCTACGAGCAGTACTTC	CASSERAGAYEQYF
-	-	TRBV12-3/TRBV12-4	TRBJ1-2	TGTGCCAGCAGTTCGACACTAGACTATGGCTACACCTTC	CASSSTLDYGYTF
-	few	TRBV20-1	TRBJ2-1	TGCAGTGCTAGGCTCGGGAGCGGTTCCAATGAGCAGTTCTTC	CSARLGSGSNEQFF
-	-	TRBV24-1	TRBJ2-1	TGTGCCACCAGTGATGGGGGGACCCCTGCAAGTGAGCAGTTCTTC	CATSDGGTPASEQFF
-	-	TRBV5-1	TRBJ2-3	TGCGCCAGCAGCTTGGCCTGGGGTTCGGATACGCAGTATTTT	CASSLAWGSDTQYF
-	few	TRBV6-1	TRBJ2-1	TGTGCCAGCAGCCTGGGACCGCAGGTTAGGAATGAGCAGTTCTTC	CASSLGPQVRNEQFF
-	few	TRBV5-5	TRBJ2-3	TGTGCCAGCAGCTTGGCTCTAGCGTCAGATACGCAGTATTTT	CASSLALASDTQYF
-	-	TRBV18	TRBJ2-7	TGTGCCAGCTCACCACCGACGGTCCGGGGCGACGAGCAGTACTTC	CASSPPTVRGDEQYF
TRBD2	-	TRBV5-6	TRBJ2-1	TGTGCATCCGGCGGGAGACTAGAGAATGAGCAGTTCTTC	CASGGRLENEQFF
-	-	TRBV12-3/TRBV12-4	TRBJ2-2	TGTGCCAGCAGTGACGACAGGTCCCTCGCCGGGGAGCTGTTTTTT	CASSDDRSLAGELFF
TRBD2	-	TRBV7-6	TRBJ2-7	TGTGCCAGCAGCTTAGTCGGCCGGGAGGGTTTCGAGCAGTACTTC	CASSLVGREGFEQYF
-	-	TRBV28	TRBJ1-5	TGTGCCAGCAGTTTAGTTCAGGCCATTAGCAATCAGCCCCAGCATTTT	CASSLVQAISNQPQHF
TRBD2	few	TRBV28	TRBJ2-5	TGTGCCAGCAGTTCCCTCCAACTAGCGGGCCAAGAGACCCAGTACTTC	CASSSLQLAGQETQYF
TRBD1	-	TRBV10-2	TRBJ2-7	TGCGCCAGCAGGGCCGGGACAGCACAATTTTCCTACGAGCAGTACTTC	CASRAGTAQFSYEQYF
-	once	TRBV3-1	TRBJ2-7	TGTGCCAGCAGCCTAAGGGGAGCAGGCGGCGAGCAGTACTTC	CASSLRGAGGEQYF
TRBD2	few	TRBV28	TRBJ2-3	TGTGCCAGCAGTTCTCCGGGACTAGTCTCAGATACGCAGTATTTT	CASSSPGLVSDTQYF
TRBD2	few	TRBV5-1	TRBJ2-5	TGCGCCAGCAGCTTTACTAGCGTGGAGACCCAGTACTTC	CASSFTSVETQYF
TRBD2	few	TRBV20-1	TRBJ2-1	TGCAGTGCTAGTTTGGGACTAGCGATGGACGAGCAGTTCTTC	CSASLGLAMDEQFF
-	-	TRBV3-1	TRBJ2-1	TGTGCCAGCACCCGCGGGCAATACAATGAGCAGTTCTTC	CASTRGQYNEQFF
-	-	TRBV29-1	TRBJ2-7	TGCAGCGTTGACCGGCCCACAGTGGTGGTTTACTACGAGCAGTACTTC	CSVDRPTVVVYYEQYF
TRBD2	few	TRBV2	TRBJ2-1	TGTGCCAGCAGTGAATTGGCGGGAGGCCTACTGAGCTCCTACAATGAGCAGTTCTTC	CASSELAGGLLSSYNEQFF
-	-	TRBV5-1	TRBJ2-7	TGCGCCAGCAGCTCGGAGGGCCCGTCCTACGAGCAGTACTTC	CASSSEGPSYEQYF
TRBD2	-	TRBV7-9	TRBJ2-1	TGTGCCAGCAGCTTAATCGGGGGGACTGGATGGTACAATGAGCAGTTCTTC	CASSLIGGTGWYNEQFF
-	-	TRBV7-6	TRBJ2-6	TGTGCCAGCAGCTTTAGCGGTAGCTCTGGGGCCAACGTCCTGACTTTC	CASSFSGSSGANVLTF
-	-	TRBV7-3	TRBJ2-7	TGTGCCAGCAGCTTAACTAAAGGATACGAGCAGTACTTC	CASSLTKGYEQYF
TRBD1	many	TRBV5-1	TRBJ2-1	TGCGCCAGCTACAAACGGACAGGAAGCTCCTACAATGAGCAGTTCTTC	CASYKRTGSSYNEQFF
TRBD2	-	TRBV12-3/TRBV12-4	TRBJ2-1	TGTGCCAGCAGTTTCCCCATCGGACTAGCGGAGAACAATGAGCAGTTCTTC	CASSFPIGLAENNEQFF
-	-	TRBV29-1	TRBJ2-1	TGCAGCGTTGAAAGGGGCTGGGAGCAGTTCTTC	CSVERGWEQFF
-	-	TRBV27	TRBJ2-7	TGTGCCAGCAGTTTAGGTAGCGGAGCTCTTTACGAGCAGTACTTC	CASSLGSGALYEQYF
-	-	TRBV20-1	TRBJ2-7	TGCAGTGCTAGTGAGACACACGAGCAGTACTTC	CSASETHEQYF
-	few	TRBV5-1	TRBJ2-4	TGCGCCAGCAGCTTGACAGACAACAAAAACATTCAGTACTTC	CASSLTDNKNIQYF